The 30 T cell receptor beta chains presented below share a single source sample, sequenced in a study of blood T cells in healthy people across ages. Primers used in a second PCR of about 6 to 11 cycles were a sample-barcoded 5' primer and a J-beta primer mix. One entry per CDR3 protein results from TCRdb running MiXCR on the 5' RACE reads. The sample holds about 780,000 distinct CDR3 sequences, about 42% seen once. The material sequenced was blood. These receptors were collected from a man older than 75 in good health.

Of note for this clonotype: With a much larger clone just one base away, this may be a read error. The V and J genes are TRBV20-1 and TRBJ2-5; maybe TRBD1 (5 bases). The CDR3 runs 17 residues. Trimming left V 0 bases short and J 1 base short, with 18 bases between. The germline V gene encodes CDR1 DFQATT and CDR2 SNEGSKA (reference sequence). CDR3 sequence reads: CSARDPKMGRVQETQYF. The CDR3 nucleotides read TGCAGTGCTAGAGATCCTAAAATGGGCAGGGTCCAAGAGACCCAGTACTTC.

The chain is built from TRBV6-1 and TRBJ2-3; 14 bases line up with TRBD2. The length of the CDR3 is 17 residues. Trimming at V came to 6 bases and at J to 2 bases, leaving 7 bases not matched to a gene. Germline CDR1 is MNHNS and CDR2 is SASEGT. The CDR3 nucleotides are TGTGCCAGCAGATCAGGGGGACTAGCGGGAGTCACAGATACGCAGTATTTT. This encodes CASRSGGLAGVTDTQYF.

V usage is TRBV20-1 and J usage is TRBJ1-1; D remains ambiguous. Trimming cost V 3 bases and J 1 base, with 9 bases left between them. CDR1 is DFQATT, CDR2 SNEGSKA, per germline (reference sequence). The CDR3 length is 13 residues. The CDR3 is CSASADWNTEAFF. CDR3 in DNA: TGCAGTGCTAGTGCGGACTGGAACACTGAAGCTTTCTTT.

In the case of this clonotype: Sequence at one end of the junction differs from germline and may be a read error. The chain uses TRBV6-1 and TRBJ1-2; unclear D gene. From germline, CDR1 is MNHNS and CDR2 SASEGT. This CDR3 has 14 amino acids. CDR3 nucleotide sequence: TGTGTCAGCAGTGACCTGGTCCGGAACTATGGCTACACCTTC. The encoded protein is CVSSDLVRNYGYTF.

The chain recombines TRBV6-1 with TRBJ2-7, with 8 bases aligning to TRBD2. Per the germline V gene, CDR1 is MNHNS and CDR2 is SASEGT. The V segment lost 4 bases and the J segment 0 bases; nucleotides outside the gene matches: 8. This CDR3 region has 16 residues. The CDR3 coding sequence is TGTGCCAGCAGTGCTAGCGGGCACCTTCCCTCCTACGAGCAGTACTTC. Its translation: CASSASGHLPSYEQYF.

J is TRBJ2-2 and V is TRBV29-1; the match to TRBD2 covers 13 bases. After removal of 6 bases from V and 6 bases from J, the junction contained 13 bases not matched to a gene. CDR3 length: 17 amino acids. In germline, CDR1 is SQVTM, CDR2 ANQGSEA. CDR3 DNA sequence: TGCAGCGTCCGGGGAGGACTAGCGGGAGAATGGCCCGGGGAGCTGTTTTTT. Its protein is CSVRGGLAGEWPGELFF.

The chain has TRBV9 and TRBJ2-3; TRBD2 might be the D (6 bases). V lost 6 bases, J lost 2 bases, and 19 bases lay in between. This CDR3 has 16 amino acids. The germline CDR1 and CDR2 sequences are SGDLS and YYNGEE. The chain's CDR3 is CASTGGAGTFTDTQYF. The CDR3 bases are TGTGCCAGCACCGGAGGCGCGGGGACCTTCACAGATACGCAGTATTTT.

The chain has TRBV20-1 and TRBJ2-7; TRBD2 agrees at 11 bases. With V trimmed by 0 bases and J by 5 bases, 9 bases remained unmatched. CDR1 is DFQATT and CDR2 is SNEGSKA in the germline V gene (reference sequence). CDR3 length: 16 residues. This CDR3 is CSARETSGKFTDEQYF. CDR3 bases: TGCAGTGCTAGAGAGACTAGCGGGAAATTCACGGACGAGCAGTACTTC.

V gene TRBV20-1 combines with J gene TRBJ2-2; 16 bases agree with TRBD2. V trimming: 6 bases; J trimming: 6 bases; junction bases outside the gene matches: 22. CDR1 and CDR2 (germline): DFQATT, SNEGSKA (reference sequence). CDR3 length: 21 residues. CDR3 bases: TGCAGTGCAAGCAGTGTAGGGCCGGGACTAGCGGGAGGGCCGGTTCCCGGGGAGCTGTTTTTT. Translated: CSASSVGPGLAGGPVPGELFF.

The V call is TRBV21-1, the J call TRBJ1-6; the table's D call of TRBD1 was not tested on the DNA. TRBV21-1 is classified as a pseudogene. The CDR3 loop spans 13 amino acids. This chain's CDR3 is CASSSEGYSPLHF. The CDR3 DNA reads as TGTGCCAGCAGCAGCGAGGGGTATTCACCCCTCCACTTT.

V is TRBV11-2 and J is TRBJ2-5; tentatively, D is TRBD1 (5 bases). Germline lookup yields CDR1 SGHAT and CDR2 FQNNGV. The V and J ends lost 1 base and 11 bases respectively, with 17 bases between them. The CDR3 length is 14 residues. The CDR3 nucleotides are TGTGCCAGCAGCTTAGTGGGGCGCTTCCGACAGCAGTACTTC. This sequence encodes CASSLVGRFRQQYF. The whole variable domain, filled in from reference TRBV11-2 and TRBJ2-5, reads EAGVAQSPRYKIIEKRQSVAFWCNPISGHATLYWYQQILGQGPKLLIQFQNNGVVDDSQLPKDRFSAERLKGVDSTLKIQPAKLEDSAVYLCASSLVGRFRQQYFGPGTRLLVL.

This clonotype is a singleton in its sample. This chain joins TRBV12-3 or TRBV12-4 and TRBJ2-7; 7 bases match TRBD1. The CDR3 is 19 amino acids. The J segment lost 3 bases and the V segment lost 6 bases, leaving 23 bases of the junction unmatched. For the CDR3, the DNA is TGTGCCAGCAGCCCTCTGTTCAGCCCGCTGACAGGGCACAACTACGAGCAGTACTTC. It specifies CASSPLFSPLTGHNYEQYF.

On this clonotype itself: A much larger clone differs by one base, so this may be a read error. This sequence joins TRBV20-1 and TRBJ2-5, with a tentative D call TRBD2 (6 bases). CDR1 and CDR2 (germline): DFQATT, SNEGSKA (reference sequence). The CDR3 is made up of 13 amino acids. CDR3 sequence reads: CSAREGGRETRYF. The CDR3 DNA is TGCAGTGCTAGAGAAGGAGGTCGGGAGACCCGGTACTTC.

This clonotype was counted ten times or more. The V and J genes are TRBV12-3 or TRBV12-4 and TRBJ1-2, with D possibly being TRBD1 (5 bases). Trimming removed 5 bases at V and 5 bases at J, with 9 bases between. The CDR3 spans 12 residues. DNA for the CDR3: TGTGCCAGCAGTCAGGGAGGTTATGGCTACACCTTC. Translated, it gives CASSQGGYGYTF.

This clonotype was observed at least ten times. The V and J genes are TRBV7-9 and TRBJ1-2, with D hard to call. This CDR3 comprises 14 residues. Trimming removed 5 bases from V and 4 bases from J, with 14 bases in between. Germline lookup yields CDR1 SEHNR and CDR2 FQNEAQ (reference sequence). The CDR3 is CASSDRTGIYGYTF. Written as DNA, the CDR3 is TGTGCCAGCAGCGACCGGACGGGAATCTATGGCTACACCTTC.

This clonotype was detected a few times. V usage is TRBV29-1 and J usage is TRBJ2-1, with TRBD1 as a possible D gene (6 bases). Trimming took 6 bases from V and 10 from J, leaving 19 bases between them. Germline loops: CDR1 SQVTM, CDR2 ANQGSEA. This CDR3 region has 13 residues. The DNA for the CDR3 is TGCAGCGTATCTGCAGGGGAAAGTTACGAGCAGTTCTTC. Translated, it gives CSVSAGESYEQFF.

V gene TRBV2 combines with J gene TRBJ2-2; 7 bases map to TRBD1. This CDR3 has 14 residues. V was clipped by 6 bases and J by 0 bases; unmatched bases: 1. The germline CDR1 and CDR2 sequences are SNHLY and FYNNEI. The chain's CDR3 is CASRGQTNTGELFF. The CDR3 region has the DNA TGTGCCAGCAGGGGACAGACGAACACCGGGGAGCTGTTTTTT. Looking up the rest from reference TRBV2 and TRBJ2-2 gives the full variable domain: EPEVTQTPSHQVTQMGQEVILRCVPISNHLYFYWYRQILGQKVEFLVSFYNNEISEKSEIFDDQFSVERPDGSNFTLKIRSTKLEDSAMYFCASRGQTNTGELFFGEGSRLTVL.

This clonotype showed up just a few times. CDR3 loop: CSALPRGQGSPLHF. CDR3 nucleotide sequence: TGCAGTGCCCTACCCAGGGGGCAGGGTTCACCCCTCCACTTT. The chain couples TRBV20-1 to TRBJ1-6; 8 bases map to TRBD1. Germline-derived CDR1 and CDR2 are DFQATT and SNEGSKA (reference sequence). The V segment lost 6 bases and the J segment 9 bases; nucleotides outside the gene matches: 10. CDR3 length: 14 amino acids.

The chain uses TRBV28 and TRBJ2-7; unclear D gene. The CDR3 runs to 14 residues. V lost 8 bases to trimming and J lost 6 bases, with 20 bases between them. From germline, CDR1 is MDHEN and CDR2 SYDVKM. CDR3: CASCPPVGWTEQYF. In DNA, the CDR3 is TGTGCCAGCTGCCCCCCCGTTGGCTGGACCGAGCAGTACTTC.

The chain is built from TRBV7-3 and TRBJ1-2, with a possible D match to TRBD1 (6 bases). The CDR3 has 16 residues. Germline V lookup: CDR1 SGHTA, CDR2 FQGTGA. Trimming stripped 4 bases from V and 3 bases from J, with 18 bases between. CDR3 sequence reads: CASSYMRGGRDYGYTF. As DNA, the CDR3 is TGTGCCAGCAGCTATATGAGAGGGGGTAGAGACTATGGCTACACCTTC.

About this clonotype: The junction shows a germline mismatch at one end, possibly a read error. The V call is TRBV4-3, the J call TRBJ2-3, with D unclear. CDR1 and CDR2 from the germline V gene are LGHNA and YSLEER. CDR3 length: 15 amino acids. The DNA of the CDR3 is TGCGCCAGCAGGCAAGAGATCTCCCGGCCCAATCCCCAGTATTTT. This encodes CASRQEISRPNPQYF.

On this clonotype itself: Here the CDR3 omits its conserved ending phenylalanine or tryptophan, so a read error is the likely source. This sequence joins TRBV20-1 and TRBJ2-4; D not resolved. CDR1 and CDR2 (germline): DFQATT, SNEGSKA (reference sequence). The CDR3 consists of 15 residues. V lost 4 bases and J 3 bases, leaving 16 bases between the germline ends. This CDR3 reads CSAIGPPIVKNIQYY. The CDR3 coding sequence is TGCAGTGCTATAGGGCCTCCGATAGTCAAAAACATTCAGTACTAC.

The J gene is TRBJ2-7, the V gene TRBV7-2, with D possibly matching TRBD2 (5 bases). The germline CDR1 and CDR2 sequences are SGHTA and FQGNSA. V was pared by 5 bases and J by 3 bases, with 14 bases between. The CDR3 is made up of 14 amino acids. CDR3 bases: TGTGCCAGCAGCACACTCAGTGGGAGCTACGAGCAGTACTTC. Its translation: CASSTLSGSYEQYF.

This rearrangement joins TRBV7-8 to TRBJ2-1; maybe TRBD1 (5 bases). Germline loops: CDR1 SGHVS, CDR2 FQNEAQ. Trimming took off 4 bases at V and 9 bases at J, with 19 bases between the two ends. This CDR3 is 15 amino acids long. The CDR3 reads CASSSPGQSLPEQFF. Written as DNA, the CDR3 is TGTGCCAGCAGCTCCCCCGGACAAAGTTTGCCTGAGCAGTTCTTC.

The rearrangement links TRBV6-5 to TRBJ2-7; no definite D call. The J call could be wrong; TRBJ2-5 is a better fit for the DNA end. The CDR3 spans 13 residues. Germline V gene sequence: CDR1 MNHEY, CDR2 SVGAGI. CDR3 coding DNA: TGTGCCAGCAGTTACACGGCCAAAGAGACCCAGTACTTC. This gives the protein CASSYTAKETQYF.

This clonotype occurred a few times. V usage is TRBV29-1 and J usage is TRBJ2-3; TRBD2 is a possible D gene (5 bases). V lost 7 bases and J 3 bases, leaving 11 bases between the germline ends. The CDR3 totals 12 residues. The germline V gene encodes CDR1 SQVTM and CDR2 ANQGSEA. The CDR3 protein is CSGTPGTDTQYF. For the CDR3, the DNA is TGCAGCGGTACCCCGGGGACAGATACGCAGTATTTT.

This clonotype was seen a few times. The V and J genes are TRBV18 and TRBJ2-5; 9 nucleotides align to TRBD1. The CDR3 spans 17 residues. J lost 7 bases, V lost 2 bases, and 14 bases had no gene match. CDR1 is KGHSH and CDR2 is LQKENI in the germline V gene. The CDR3 region has the DNA TGTGCCAGCTCACCATCAGGTCAGGGACAGGGACCCGGGACCCAGTACTTC. Its translation: CASSPSGQGQGPGTQYF.

The chain combines TRBV20-1 with TRBJ2-1; the D gene is possibly TRBD2 (7 bases). The CDR3 consists of 13 residues. Germline assignment: CDR1 DFQATT and CDR2 SNEGSKA (reference sequence). CDR3 bases: TGCACGGGAGGCATTGGACAGTTAGAGACCCAGTTCTTC. It encodes CTGGIGQLETQFF.

The CDR3 spells CASSQGKAGVYEQYF. In nucleotides, the CDR3 is TGTGCCAGCAGCCAAGGGAAAGCGGGAGTCTACGAGCAGTACTTC. This chain links TRBV3-1 with TRBJ2-5; 8 positions agree with TRBD2. The better agreement between TRBJ2-7 and the DNA end casts doubt on the J call. There are 15 residues in the CDR3. Per the germline V gene, CDR1 is LGHDT and CDR2 is YNNKEL (reference sequence).

The rearrangement links TRBV3-1 to TRBJ1-2; 7 nucleotides align to TRBD1. The trim removed 6 bases at V and 5 bases at J, leaving 9 bases unmatched. Germline CDR1 and CDR2: LGHDT and YNNKEL (reference sequence). This CDR3 has 14 amino acids. The CDR3: CASRSGQRPYGYTF. CDR3 sequence (DNA): TGTGCCAGCAGATCGGGACAGCGACCATATGGCTACACCTTC.